What follows describes a single T cell receptor (beta chain). The CDR3 covers 13 residues. CDR1 is SGHRS, CDR2 YFSETQ, per germline. The data were produced by immunoSEQ multiplex PCR, yet TCRdb's version contains in-frame clones alone and is incomplete. Among just under 85,000 clones listed, less than 85% were seen once. This specimen comes from a study of OX40 agonist ivuxolimab in advanced cancers. This chain uses TRBV5-1 with TRBJ2-5; D ambiguous. The DNA end lines up better with TRBJ2-7; the J call may be wrong. This specimen consisted of CD4+ or CD8+ T cells sorted from blood, obtained in a trial of the OX40 agonist ivuxolimab. The sequence derives from an adult with an advanced solid tumor such as melanoma, head and neck, liver or kidney cancer. CDR3 region: CASRGSFGYEQYF. The DNA for the CDR3 is TGCGCCAGCAGAGGGTCGTTTGGCTACGAGCAGTACTTC.